This TCR beta chain was retrieved from a study of OX40 agonist ivuxolimab in advanced cancers. This clone has only a few counts. Trimming pared 6 bases from V and 4 bases from J, leaving 15 bases between. The germline CDR1 and CDR2 sequences are LNHDA and SQIVND (reference sequence). CDR3 length: 14 residues. Produced via immunoSEQ multiplex PCR; TCRdb's table is partial and in-frame only. The table records roughly 57,000 clones, less than 85% of them present only once. The starting material was CD4+ or CD8+ T cells sorted from blood, obtained in a trial of the OX40 agonist ivuxolimab. This receptor was identified in an adult with an advanced solid tumor such as melanoma, head and neck, liver or kidney cancer. The chain carries TRBV19 and TRBJ1-2; possibly TRBD1 for D (5 bases). The chain's CDR3 is CASRAPGLIYGYTF. The DNA of the CDR3 is TGTGCCAGTAGAGCACCGGGACTGATCTATGGCTACACCTTC.